Listed here are 29 T cell receptor beta chains from one sample, sequenced in a study of blood T cell repertoires in COVID-19 (TCRdb year 2020). Receptors were amplified or captured by the immunoSEQ multiplex PCR assay. TCRdb took this table from immuneACCESS and kept in-frame rearrangements with V and J called. Such tables lack part of the clones; where checked against another copy, unresolved V genes explain under half of the gap, and the rest is unexplained. Across this sample there are approximately 100,000 clones, with approximately 62% seen only once. The top ten clonotypes cover approximately 5.9% of the sample. The sequencing input was peripheral blood. The origin of the receptors is a man at least 80 years old with acute or convalescent COVID-19.

V is TRBV28 and J is TRBJ1-5; TRBD1 matches at 10 bases. CDR3 length: 14 amino acids. Germline CDR1 is MDHEN and CDR2 is SYDVKM. J lost 5 bases, V lost 3 bases, and 1 base had no gene match. The CDR3 DNA reads as TGTGCCAGCAGTTTTGGGACAGGGGATCAGCCCCAGCATTTT. This translates into CASSFGTGDQPQHF. Complete variable domain (other parts from reference TRBV28 and TRBJ1-5): DVKVTQSSRYLVKRTGEKVFLECVQDMDHENMFWYRQDPGLGLRLIYFSYDVKMKEKGDIPEGYSVSREKKERFSLILESASTNQTSMYLCASSFGTGDQPQHFGDGTRLSIL.

The CDR3 DNA follows: TGTGCCAGCAGTCTACACCCGGGACTTCGTTACGAGCAGTACTTC. Translation: CASSLHPGLRYEQYF. This chain links TRBV6-2 or TRBV6-3 with TRBJ2-7; possible D gene TRBD2, 6 bases. The CDR3 length is 15 residues. Germline assignment: CDR1 MNHEY and CDR2 SVGEGT. With 5 bases removed from V and 4 bases from J, the gap between germline ends came to 18 bases.

The CDR3 nucleotides read TGTGCCAGCAGCGTAAGGGACAGGACCAACTATGGCTACACCTTC. This translates into CASSVRDRTNYGYTF. This chain links TRBV7-2 with TRBJ1-2, with 8 bases matching TRBD1. The CDR3 runs 15 residues. Trimming at V came to 5 bases and at J to 2 bases, leaving 7 bases not matched to a gene. The germline V gene has CDR1 SGHTA and CDR2 FQGNSA.

This rearrangement joins TRBV4-3 to TRBJ2-2; possible D gene TRBD1, 6 bases. Germline V CDR1 and CDR2: LGHNA, YSLEER. The CDR3 has 16 amino acids. V lost 2 bases and J 4 bases, leaving 14 bases between the germline ends. The CDR3 loop reads CASSQNSGTSTGELFF. CDR3 coding DNA: TGCGCCAGCAGCCAAAATTCCGGGACAAGCACCGGGGAGCTGTTTTTT.

CDR3 coding DNA: TGCAGCGTTGTTCAGGGGAAATACGAGCAGTACTTC. As protein: CSVVQGKYEQYF. The chain combines TRBV29-1 with TRBJ2-7; TRBD1 is a possible D gene (6 bases). CDR3 length: 12 amino acids. Trimming pared 4 bases from V and 4 bases from J, leaving 11 bases between. Germline CDR1 reads SQVTM; CDR2 reads ANQGSEA.

CDR3 amino acids: CASSSGVKGPYSNQPQHF. The CDR3 DNA is TGTGCCAGCAGCTCGGGGGTCAAGGGACCCTATAGCAATCAGCCCCAGCATTTT. The chain joins TRBV28 to TRBJ1-5, with D perhaps TRBD1 (5 bases). Germline CDR1 and CDR2: MDHEN and SYDVKM. The CDR3 extends over 18 amino acids. V lost 6 bases, J lost 0 bases, and 21 bases lay in between.

This clone was recorded only once. The rearrangement uses TRBV9 and TRBJ2-1, with D perhaps matching TRBD2 (7 bases). The length of the CDR3 is 15 residues. Deletions cut 4 bases from V and 7 bases from J, with 18 bases between. Germline CDR1 SGDLS, CDR2 YYNGEE. The CDR3 here is CASSRQWGGGNEQFF. The CDR3 bases are TGTGCCAGCAGCCGCCAGTGGGGAGGGGGAAATGAGCAGTTCTTC.

This clone has at least ten counts. Other nucleotide sequences in the sample specify the same CDR3. V usage is TRBV9 and J usage is TRBJ2-1; the match to TRBD2 covers 11 bases. V dropped 7 bases and J dropped 4; count of bases not matched to a gene: 4. Looked up from germline, CDR1 is SGDLS and CDR2 is YYNGEE. The CDR3 is 14 amino acids. This CDR3 is CASSGTSGYNEQFF. CDR3 in DNA: TGTGCCAGCTCCGGGACTAGCGGATACAATGAGCAGTTCTTC.

V gene TRBV19 combines with J gene TRBJ2-1, with 8 bases identical to TRBD2. V lost 3 bases and J lost 5; bases outside the gene matches: 0. CDR1 is LNHDA and CDR2 is SQIVND in the germline V gene (reference sequence). CDR3 size: 13 residues. CDR3 coding DNA: TGTGCCAGTAGTATTAGCGGGAACAATGAGCAGTTCTTC. Translation: CASSISGNNEQFF.

The rearrangement joins TRBV5-4 to TRBJ2-7, with a possible D match to TRBD2 (5 bases). Trimming shortened V by 6 bases and J by 5 bases, and 21 bases separated the two germline ends. The CDR3 totals 15 residues. The germline CDR1 and CDR2 sequences are SGHNT and YYREEE (reference sequence). CDR3 amino acids: CASTPEPGYQNEQYF. DNA of the CDR3: TGTGCCAGCACCCCTGAACCGGGGTATCAAAACGAGCAGTACTTC.

The chain is built from TRBV14 and TRBJ1-5; maybe TRBD1 (5 bases). CDR1 and CDR2 from the germline V gene are SGHDN and FVKESK. This CDR3 has 14 residues. V was trimmed by 1 base and J by 3 bases, leaving 7 bases between them. This chain's CDR3 is CASSQGQFNQPQHF. CDR3 coding DNA: TGTGCCAGCAGCCAAGGACAGTTCAATCAGCCCCAGCATTTT.

This sequence joins TRBV10-2 and TRBJ2-7, with 8 bases matching TRBD2. The CDR3 runs to 13 residues. Losses at the gene ends were 7 bases for V and 3 bases for J; bases not matched to a gene: 5. Germline V gene lookup returns CDR1 WSHSY and CDR2 SAAADI. The CDR3 region is CASTGGGRYEQYF. The DNA of the CDR3 is TGCGCCAGCACCGGGGGGGGGCGCTACGAGCAGTACTTC.

This clone was seen many times. The CDR3 DNA follows: TGTGCCTGGAGTGTGGGTAGCGGGAGACGTGAGCAGTTCTTC. Its protein product is CAWSVGSGRREQFF. The chain joins TRBV30 to TRBJ2-1; 9 positions match TRBD2. This CDR3 spans 14 amino acids. V was pared by 0 bases and J by 9 bases, with 6 bases of the junction left unmatched. Germline V CDR1 and CDR2: GTSNPN, SVGIG (reference sequence).

J is TRBJ2-7 and V is TRBV19, with TRBD2 identical over 11 bases. The CDR3 covers 15 residues. After removal of 1 base from V and 3 bases from J, the junction contained 2 bases not matched to a gene. CDR1 is LNHDA and CDR2 is SQIVND in the germline V gene (reference sequence). As DNA, the CDR3 is TGTGCCAGTAGTATAGGAGGGACTAGCGGCTACGAGCAGTACTTC. Residues: CASSIGGTSGYEQYF.

V gene TRBV30 combines with J gene TRBJ2-7; D gene unclear. Germline-derived CDR1 and CDR2 are GTSNPN and SVGIG (reference sequence). The V end was cut by 3 bases, the J end by 2 bases, with 5 bases between. The CDR3 spans 11 residues. The CDR3 region is CAWSIAYEQYF. The DNA for the CDR3 is TGTGCCTGGAGCATAGCCTACGAGCAGTACTTC.

This clone was recorded a few times. The chain has TRBV7-2 and TRBJ1-4; 7 nucleotides line up with TRBD1. The germline CDR1 and CDR2 sequences are SGHTA and FQGNSA. This CDR3 has 17 residues. The junction had 9 bases not matched to a gene; V was cut back by 5 bases and J by 0 bases. The chain's CDR3 is CASSPQTGRATNEKLFF. The CDR3 coding sequence is TGTGCCAGCAGCCCTCAGACAGGGAGAGCAACTAATGAAAAACTGTTTTTT.

The CDR3 reads CASSQSLTKNIQYF. The CDR3 DNA is TGTGCCAGCAGCCAGTCCCTGACCAAAAACATTCAGTACTTC. The V call is TRBV28, the J call TRBJ2-4; D is undetermined. This CDR3 is built from 14 residues. Trimming shortened V by 6 bases and J by 2 bases, and 11 bases separated the two germline ends. Germline CDR1 reads MDHEN; CDR2 reads SYDVKM.

This clone showed up just once. This chain uses TRBV5-5 with TRBJ1-5; D might be TRBD1 (6 bases). The germline V gene has CDR1 SGHKS and CDR2 YYEKEE (reference sequence). The V gene lost 2 bases and the J gene lost 6 bases, with 9 bases spanning the gap. The CDR3 sequence is 13 residues long. The CDR3 nucleotides read TGTGCCAGCAGCTTCACAGGGAGTCAGCCCCAGCATTTT. It yields the protein CASSFTGSQPQHF.

This clone was observed a few times. This sequence joins TRBV30 and TRBJ2-7; the D gene is possibly TRBD1 (6 bases). The length of the CDR3 is 14 residues. V lost 0 bases and J 5 bases, leaving 14 bases between the germline ends. CDR1 and CDR2 from the germline V gene are GTSNPN and SVGIG (reference sequence). CDR3 protein: CAWSVKNRDHEQYF. DNA of the CDR3: TGTGCCTGGAGTGTTAAAAACAGGGACCACGAGCAGTACTTC.

The chain carries TRBV2 and TRBJ2-7; a weak D match, TRBD1 (5 bases). The CDR3 covers 14 residues. CDR1 is SNHLY and CDR2 is FYNNEI in the germline V gene. V was pared by 7 bases and J by 5 bases, with 18 bases between. The CDR3 DNA sequence: TGTGCCAGCATCCCCGCCGAGACAGAGAACGAGCAGTACTTC. Translated, it gives CASIPAETENEQYF.

The chain carries TRBV4-2 and TRBJ2-7; 11 bases fit TRBD2. CDR1 and CDR2 from the germline V gene are LGHNA and YNFKEQ. J lost 3 bases, V lost 1 base, and 2 bases had no gene match. The CDR3 covers 15 residues. This CDR3 is CASSQGGTSGYEQYF. CDR3 nucleotides: TGTGCCAGCAGCCAAGGAGGGACTAGCGGCTACGAGCAGTACTTC.

V and J are TRBV6-6 and TRBJ2-7, with 11 nucleotides matching TRBD1. The CDR3 contains 14 residues. In germline, CDR1 is MNHNY, CDR2 SVGAGI (reference sequence). V shed 6 bases and J 4 bases; nucleotides not matched to a gene: 5. The CDR3 DNA reads as TGTGCCAGCAGCAGGACAGGGGGCGAGTACGAGCAGTACTTC. Its translation: CASSRTGGEYEQYF.

The rearrangement uses TRBV27 and TRBJ2-3, with D perhaps matching TRBD2 (5 bases). The length of the CDR3 is 15 residues. Looked up from germline, CDR1 is MNHEY and CDR2 is SMNVEV (reference sequence). V gave up 6 bases and J gave up 6 bases, with 19 bases separating them. CDR3 bases: TGTGCCAGCAGCCCTCTGAGGGCGACGGGGGATACGCAGTATTTT. It encodes CASSPLRATGDTQYF.

The gene calls are TRBV5-5 and TRBJ1-5; D is perhaps TRBD1 (5 bases). Germline V gives CDR1 SGHKS, CDR2 YYEKEE (reference sequence). Trimming stripped 4 bases from V and 11 bases from J, with 16 bases between. CDR3 length: 13 residues. This chain's CDR3 is CASSRTPQQAQHF. CDR3 bases: TGTGCCAGCAGCCGGACACCTCAGCAGGCCCAGCATTTT.

CDR3 in DNA: TGCGCCAGCAGCCAAGATTTAGGCGTGATCGTAGCTGAGCAGTTCTTC. Translating it yields CASSQDLGVIVAEQFF. The chain is built from TRBV4-1 and TRBJ2-1; D is undetermined. The CDR3 loop spans 16 amino acids. Germline V lookup: CDR1 MGHRA, CDR2 YSYEKL. The V and J ends lost 0 bases and 9 bases respectively, with 18 bases between them.

This clone was observed a handful of times. The rearrangement links TRBV24-1 to TRBJ1-1; no definite D call. The V end lost 8 bases, the J end lost 2 bases, and 11 bases lay between the germline ends. Germline V CDR1 and CDR2: KGHDR, SFDVKD. The CDR3 length is 13 residues. CDR3 sequence (DNA): TGTGCCACCATCGGGGTAGTAAACACTGAAGCTTTCTTT. Protein sequence: CATIGVVNTEAFF.

This chain joins TRBV13 and TRBJ1-1; TRBD1 agrees at 8 bases. The CDR3 covers 14 residues. The germline V gene has CDR1 PRHDT and CDR2 FYEKMQ (reference sequence). The J segment lost 3 bases and the V segment lost 6 bases, leaving 6 bases of the junction unmatched. This CDR3 is CASSAGGGDTEAFF. As DNA, the CDR3 is TGTGCCAGCAGTGCAGGGGGCGGGGACACTGAAGCTTTCTTT.

The V call is TRBV11-1, the J call TRBJ2-3; perhaps TRBD1 as D (5 bases). Between the trimmed V and J ends, which lost 0 bases and 7 bases, there was a span of 8 bases. CDR3 length: 13 amino acids. Germline V gene data show CDR1 as SGHAT and CDR2 as FQDESV (reference sequence). CDR3 nucleotides: TGTGCCAGCAGCTTAGCTGGGGCCTATACGCAGTATTTT. Protein product: CASSLAGAYTQYF.

A note on this clone: The same CDR3 is also encoded by other DNA sequences in this sample. The V and J genes are TRBV3-1 (or the pseudogene TRBV3-2) and TRBJ1-2; D is undetermined. Per germline, CDR1 LGHDT and CDR2 YNNKEL (reference sequence). This CDR3 is built from 13 residues. V was pared by 1 base and J by 1 base, with 4 bases between. DNA of the CDR3: TGTGCCAGCAGCCAAGTTAGTAACTATGGCTACACCTTC. It yields the protein CASSQVSNYGYTF.